A selection of T cell receptor beta chains follows, all from one sample in a study of control samples from healthy donors and cancer patients. TCRdb keeps only in-frame clones here, not all; method: immunoSEQ multiplex PCR. The repertoire holds about 150,000 clones, with 85% to 95% as singletons. Sequenced input: blood. The source is a woman between 35 and 50 years old in good health. Each CDR3 is given with its conserved first and last residue. The D gene is left open where the match is weak. Not all rows give a size; the values are once, few, many and, for expanded clones, a class.

>TRBD2|TRBJ2-7|TRBV7-2|.
TGTGCCAGCAGCCTGGGACTAGCGGACGCCTACGAGCAGTACTTC
CASSLGLADAYEQYF
>.|TRBJ1-5|TRBV27|.
TGTGCCAGCAGTTCACGTGGGGGGGGGATTGGCAATCAGCCCCAGCATTTT
CASSSRGGGIGNQPQHF
>.|TRBJ1-2|TRBV19|.
TGTGCCAGTAGTGTACCGGACCCCTATGGTTATGGCTACACCTTC
CASSVPDPYGYGYTF
>.|TRBJ2-5|TRBV5-5|.
TGTGCCAGCAGCCCCTGGGACGGCGCCCAAGAGACCCAGTACTTC
CASSPWDGAQETQYF
>.|TRBJ1-3|TRBV12-5|.
TGTGCTAGTGGTTTGGTACGATCACCCGACATAGGGGCGGACACCATATATTTT
CASGLVRSPDIGADTIYF
>.|TRBJ2-2|TRBV12-3/TRBV12-4|.
TGTGCCAGCAGTTGGGTGCGTAACGGGGAGCTGTTTTTT
CASSWVRNGELFF
>TRBD1|TRBJ1-1|TRBV24-1|.
TGTGCCACCAGTAATTCAGGGGGGATGGAATCTTTCTTT
CATSNSGGMESFF
>.|TRBJ1-6|TRBV12-3/TRBV12-4|.
TGTGCCAGCAGTCTCGAAATCAATTCACCCCTCCACTTT
CASSLEINSPLHF
>TRBD2|TRBJ2-1|TRBV9|.
TGTGCCAGCAGCGTAGTACCAGCGGGAGGGGGCAATGAGCAGTTCTTC
CASSVVPAGGGNEQFF
>.|TRBJ1-2|TRBV4-2|.
TGTGCCAGCAGCCAAGAAAACAGCGCCTATGGCTACACCTTC
CASSQENSAYGYTF
>.|TRBJ1-1|TRBV20-1|.
TGCAGTGCTAGTCCGAGCAGGGGTGACACTGAAGCTTTCTTT
CSASPSRGDTEAFF
>TRBD1|TRBJ1-5|TRBV18|.
TGTGCCAGCTCACCACGGACAGGGAGCAATCAGCCCCAGCATTTT
CASSPRTGSNQPQHF
>TRBD1|TRBJ1-1|TRBV18|.
TGTGCCAGCTCACCAGGGACAGGGGCGGATGGGGAAGCTTTCTTT
CASSPGTGADGEAFF
>.|TRBJ2-5|TRBV2|.
TGTGCCAGCAGTGCCTACTTGGGGGAGACCCAGTACTTC
CASSAYLGETQYF
>.|TRBJ1-2|TRBV13|.
TGTGCCAGCAGCTTAGGAGCCCGGGACACGAGACTTGCTAACTATGGCTACACCTTC
CASSLGARDTRLANYGYTF
>TRBD1|TRBJ1-1|TRBV25-1|.
TGTGCCAGCAGTGAACGCGGGACAGGGGGCTCGGGCACTGAAGCTTTCTTT
CASSERGTGGSGTEAFF
>.|TRBJ1-2|TRBV2|.
TGTGCCAGCAGTTCCGAGGGCCCTATCCCGACCTATGGCTACACCTTC
CASSSEGPIPTYGYTF
>.|TRBJ1-5|TRBV19|.
TGTGCCAGTAAAAACCTCCAGGACGGTAGCAATCAGCCCCAGCATTTT
CASKNLQDGSNQPQHF
>.|TRBJ1-2|TRBV5-1|.
TGCGCCAGCAGCTGGGCGGGGGTCGATGGCTACACCTTC
CASSWAGVDGYTF
>TRBD2|TRBJ2-3|TRBV6-6|.
TGTGCCAGCAGGGGCGGGGGGGCGGCAGATACGCAGTATTTT
CASRGGGAADTQYF
>TRBD1|TRBJ1-2|TRBV4-3|.
TGCGCCAGCAGCCACGGACAGGGGGGGAACTATGGCTACACCTTC
CASSHGQGGNYGYTF
>.|TRBJ2-2|TRBV28|.
TGTGCCAGCAGTTTACCGAACACCGGGGAGCTGTTTTTT
CASSLPNTGELFF
>.|TRBJ2-1|TRBV2|.
TGTGCCACCAGGGGGCTAGCGGGGAGCTATAATGAGCAGTTCTTC
CATRGLAGSYNEQFF
>TRBD1|TRBJ1-4|TRBV19|.
TGTGCCAGTACCCGGGACAGGGGTACTAATGAAAAACTGTTTTTT
CASTRDRGTNEKLFF
>TRBD1|TRBJ2-7|TRBV7-8|.
TGTGCCAGCAGCTTAGGGTCCGGGACAGGGCGAGAGCAGTACTTC
CASSLGSGTGREQYF
>.|TRBJ1-2|TRBV4-3|once
TGCGCCAGCAGCCAAGAAGCAGGGAAGTATGGCTACACCTTC
CASSQEAGKYGYTF
>TRBD2|TRBJ2-1|TRBV18|.
TGTGCCAGCTCACCCCGGCTAGCGGGGGGGTATGGTCCCCATGAGCAGTTCTTC
CASSPRLAGGYGPHEQFF
>TRBD1|TRBJ1-4|TRBV12-3/TRBV12-4|.
TGTGCCAGCAGCTTAGGGACAGATGAAAAACTGTTTTTT
CASSLGTDEKLFF
>TRBD2|TRBJ2-1|TRBV3-1/TRBV3-2|.
TGTGCCAGCAGCCAAACGGTGCGGGAGGGGGGGAGCTCCTACAATGAGCAGTTCTTC
CASSQTVREGGSSYNEQFF
>TRBD2|TRBJ2-5|TRBV5-4|once
TGTGCCACCGCCCGGGCTAGCGGGGAAGAGACCCAGTACTTC
CATARASGEETQYF
>TRBD1|TRBJ1-1|TRBV6-5|.
TGTGCCAGCAGCCCGGCCCAGGGGGCCGTTGAAGCTTTCTTT
CASSPAQGAVEAFF
>TRBD1|TRBJ2-3|TRBV7-2|.
TGTGCCAGCAGCTTCCCCTGGACAGGGAGTCAGTCAGATACGCAGTATTTT
CASSFPWTGSQSDTQYF
>.|TRBJ1-1|TRBV15|few
TGTGCCACCAGCAGCCAAAGGACGGAAGCTTTCTTT
CATSSQRTEAFF
>TRBD1|TRBJ2-5|TRBV9|.
TGTGCCAGCAGCGGCGGCGTGACCACAGGGGGCCAGTACTTC
CASSGGVTTGGQYF
>.|TRBJ2-7|TRBV18|.
TGTGCCAGCTCGCTTCAGGGGTCGACAATCTACGAGCAGTACTTC
CASSLQGSTIYEQYF
>.|TRBJ2-7|TRBV19|.
TGTGCCAGTAGTTGGGGGTACGAGCAGTACTTC
CASSWGYEQYF
>TRBD2|TRBJ2-6|TRBV3-1/TRBV3-2|.
TGTGCCAGCAGCCAACCGGGACTAGTAAGCTCTGGGGCCAACGTCCTGACTTTC
CASSQPGLVSSGANVLTF
>TRBD1|TRBJ1-1|TRBV29-1|.
TGCAGCGTAGCATTCGACAGGGGCACTGAAGCTTTCTTT
CSVAFDRGTEAFF
>.|TRBJ1-1|TRBV7-3|.
TGTGCCAGCAGCTCCGGGACGGCGAACACTGAAGCTTTCTTT
CASSSGTANTEAFF
>TRBD1|TRBJ1-4|TRBV7-9|.
TGTGCCAGCAGCGCCTTTTCAGGGGGCGAAAAACTGTTTTTT
CASSAFSGGEKLFF
>.|TRBJ2-2|TRBV3-1/TRBV3-2|.
TGTGCCAGCAGCGGCGCAGGAAGGGACACCGGGGAGCTGTTTTTT
CASSGAGRDTGELFF
>TRBD1|TRBJ2-6|TRBV5-1|.
TGCGCCAGCAGCTGGACAGGGTCTGGGGCCAACGTCCTGACTTTC
CASSWTGSGANVLTF
>.|TRBJ2-7|TRBV7-2|few
TGTGCCAGCAGCTTTGGGGGCGCTGGGGAGCAGTACTTC
CASSFGGAGEQYF
>.|TRBJ1-1|TRBV7-3|.
TGTGCCAGCAGCCCAAGACAGAACACTGAAGCTTTCTTT
CASSPRQNTEAFF
>TRBD1|TRBJ1-1|TRBV27|few
TGTGCCAGCAGAAAACAGGGGTCCTTGAACACTGAAGCTTTCTTT
CASRKQGSLNTEAFF
>.|TRBJ2-3|TRBV4-2|.
TGTGCCAGCAGCCGACGGGACCCCACAGATACGCAGTATTTT
CASSRRDPTDTQYF
>.|TRBJ1-3|TRBV10-3|.
TGTGCCATCAGTGATCTATCCAGCCTCTCTGGAAACACCATATATTTT
CAISDLSSLSGNTIYF
>.|TRBJ1-1|TRBV11-3|.
TGTGCCAGCAGTGTGACGGGGAACACTGAAGCTTTCTTT
CASSVTGNTEAFF
>.|TRBJ2-1|TRBV18|.
TGTGCCAGCTCACCGGCATCGGGCGCCGATGAGCAGTTCTTC
CASSPASGADEQFF
>.|TRBJ2-7|TRBV6-5|.
TGTGCCAGCAGGGCACCTCTTGGGACCTACGAGCAGTACTTC
CASRAPLGTYEQYF
>.|TRBJ1-1|TRBV5-1|once
TGCGCCAGTACCATTCCAGGGAATGAAGCTTTCTTT
CASTIPGNEAFF
>TRBD1|TRBJ2-1|TRBV30|.
TGTGCCGGAGCCAGGGGGCGTTTATCCTACAATGAGCAGTTCTTC
CAGARGRLSYNEQFF
>.|TRBJ1-2|TRBV6-6|.
TGTGCCAGCCAAGGAAACTATGGCTACACCTTC
CASQGNYGYTF
>.|TRBJ1-5|TRBV18|.
TGTGCCAGCTCACCAGCCCACAGGGACAATCAGCCCCAGCATTTT
CASSPAHRDNQPQHF
>.|TRBJ2-3|TRBV30|.
TGTGCCTGGAGTGTACTCGGCGGGAACACAGATACGCAGTATTTT
CAWSVLGGNTDTQYF
>TRBD2|TRBJ2-1|TRBV7-2|.
TGTGCCAGCAGCAGTCTAGCGGGTTCAGTCTACAATGAGCAGTTCTTC
CASSSLAGSVYNEQFF
>.|TRBJ1-1|TRBV28|.
TGTGCCAGCAGTTTACTGAACACTGAAGCTTTCTTT
CASSLLNTEAFF
>TRBD2|TRBJ2-1|TRBV19|.
TGTGCCAGTAGTATCTCCCCGGGACTAGCGGGAGGGCAGTTCTTC
CASSISPGLAGGQFF
>TRBD1|TRBJ1-5|TRBV7-8|.
TGTGCCAGCAGCGCCAACACAGGGGAGAGGAGCAATCAGCCCCAGCATTTT
CASSANTGERSNQPQHF
>.|TRBJ2-2|TRBV7-2|.
TGTGCCAGCACCTCAACCGGGACACTTAGAACCGGGGAGCTGTTTTTT
CASTSTGTLRTGELFF